This T cell receptor beta chain was sequenced during a study of PD-1 blockade in classical Hodgkin lymphoma. In regard to this clone: What it recognizes is unknown.

Overall study results and limits: Those patients who began receiving nivolumab less than 1 year after ASCT had lower diversity, and they were excluded. The study found that TCR diversity rose significantly by C4D1 in CD4+ but not CD8+ cells. Reports indicated that newly diagnosed patients had lower baseline TCR diversity than healthy donors did.

Relapses following autologous stem cell transplantation were seen in all patients, with brentuximab vedotin exposure varying. Sequencing used immunoSEQ multiplex PCR; TCRdb keeps in-frame clones, though not all of them. The table has around 91,000 clones, about nine tenths seen once. From germline, CDR1 is MGHRA and CDR2 YSYEKL. The CDR3 totals 16 residues. With V trimmed by 0 bases and J by 2 bases, 3 bases remained unmatched. This chain uses TRBV4-1 with TRBJ2-7; TRBD1 aligns across 11 bases. The origin of this receptor is a human donor with classical Hodgkin lymphoma. The source was peripheral blood mononuclear cells (PBMCs), collected at baseline. The CDR3: CASSQDQGQGAYEQYF. The CDR3 DNA reads as TGCGCCAGCAGCCAAGATCAGGGACAGGGGGCCTACGAGCAGTACTTC.